The 24 T cell receptor beta chains given below trace back to one sample, sequenced in a study of Ad26.COV2.S vaccination and SARS-CoV-2 variants (dated by TCRdb to the early 2020s). The library was generated by the immunoSEQ multiplex PCR assay. What TCRdb holds here is the immuneACCESS table cut down to in-frame rearrangements. Part of the clones is not present; checked against another copy, under half of the missing clones reflect an unresolved V gene, and the others are unexplained. The sample contains about 460,000 clones, around 89% of them found a single time. About 1.5% of the sample rests with the top ten. This sample's treatment or condition label indicates: 15 to 20 received Ad26.COV2.S at low or high dose, single or two shots; roughly five received placebo; per-sample allocation not given. For vaccine and placebo recipients, repertoires were sequenced using samples collected on day 63 after the first injection.

The specimen comprised peripheral blood, sampled in a trial of Ad26.COV2.S vaccine versus placebo. The receptors originated from a person aged 18 to 59 who received the Ad26.COV2.S COVID-19 vaccine or a placebo.

The chain combines TRBV27 with TRBJ1-1, with no clear D. Germline CDR1 MNHEY, CDR2 SMNVEV (reference sequence). V lost 6 bases and J lost 3, with 8 bases in between. The length of the CDR3 is 12 residues. In DNA, the CDR3 is TGTGCCAGCAGAATGGGGTACACTGAAGCTTTCTTT. Amino acid sequence: CASRMGYTEAFF.

V gene TRBV19 combines with J gene TRBJ1-1; the D gene is possibly TRBD1 (5 bases). CDR1 is LNHDA and CDR2 is SQIVND in the germline V gene (reference sequence). The CDR3 extends over 14 amino acids. V was shortened by 3 bases and J by 7 bases, with 15 bases between the two germline ends. Here the CDR3 reads CASSILSRVSEAFF. In DNA, the CDR3 is TGTGCCAGTAGTATCTTGAGCAGGGTGAGTGAAGCTTTCTTT.

The rearrangement joins TRBV19 to TRBJ2-7; 8 bases are shared with TRBD2. The V gene's germline CDR1 is LNHDA and CDR2 SQIVND (reference sequence). This CDR3 region has 14 residues. V dropped 4 bases and J dropped 5; count of bases not matched to a gene: 7. CDR3 nucleotide sequence: TGTGCCAGTAGTAAAAGCGGGAGTCGAGACGAGCAGTACTTC. Protein: CASSKSGSRDEQYF.

J is TRBJ1-6 and V is TRBV30, with D unclear. V was clipped by 0 bases and J by 11 bases, with 14 bases between them. There are 14 residues in the CDR3. Germline CDR1 is GTSNPN and CDR2 is SVGIG (reference sequence). Here the CDR3 reads CAWSVWVASAPLHF. The CDR3 DNA follows: TGTGCCTGGAGTGTATGGGTCGCCAGCGCACCCCTCCACTTT.

The chain employs TRBV30 and TRBJ2-7; TRBD1 is a possible D gene (5 bases). Germline assignment: CDR1 GTSNPN and CDR2 SVGIG (reference sequence). CDR3 length: 13 residues. V was shortened by 5 bases and J by 0 bases, with 11 bases between the two germline ends. The CDR3 here is CAWGRTFSYEQYF. CDR3 coding DNA: TGTGCCTGGGGAAGGACATTCTCCTACGAGCAGTACTTC.

The chain is built from TRBV5-4 and TRBJ1-2; TRBD1 is a possible D gene (6 bases). CDR3 size: 12 residues. Germline loops: CDR1 SGHNT, CDR2 YYREEE (reference sequence). Trimming left V 3 bases short and J 4 bases short, with 7 bases between. The CDR3 protein is CASSSDSYGYTF. The CDR3 nucleotides are TGTGCCAGCAGCTCGGACAGCTATGGCTACACCTTC.

The CDR3 region has the DNA TGCGCCAGCAGCCCAGAGGCAGTCAAACCGATTAACACCGGGGAGCTGTTTTTT. Amino acids: CASSPEAVKPINTGELFF. J is TRBJ2-2 and V is TRBV5-1, with D hard to call. V lost 4 bases to trimming and J lost 2 bases, with 21 bases between them. The CDR3 contains 18 residues. CDR1 and CDR2 (germline): SGHRS, YFSETQ.

This chain connects TRBV27 to TRBJ1-1; 8 nucleotides match TRBD1. Germline V lookup: CDR1 MNHEY, CDR2 SMNVEV (reference sequence). The ends lost 2 bases at V and 5 bases at J; junction bases unmatched: 7. The CDR3 runs to 15 residues. CDR3 in amino acids: CASSLGTGWSTEAFF. CDR3 nucleotides: TGTGCCAGCAGTTTAGGGACAGGCTGGAGTACTGAAGCTTTCTTT.

The V gene is TRBV4-1, the J gene TRBJ1-2, with D possibly TRBD1 on 5 matching bases. The CDR3 has 16 amino acids. From germline, CDR1 is MGHRA and CDR2 YSYEKL. V was trimmed by 0 bases and J by 6 bases, leaving 17 bases between them. Written as DNA, the CDR3 is TGCGCCAGCAGCCAAGACTTTGTGCTCAGAGGGGATGGCTACACCTTC. Its translation: CASSQDFVLRGDGYTF.

The chain employs TRBV28 and TRBJ1-2; possibly TRBD1 for D (6 bases). Germline assignment: CDR1 MDHEN and CDR2 SYDVKM. The CDR3 extends over 12 amino acids. Trimming shortened V by 6 bases and J by 8 bases, and 13 bases separated the two germline ends. The CDR3 nucleotides read TGTGCCAGCAGGAGGGGGGCTCAAGGCTACACCTTC. Its translation: CASRRGAQGYTF.

The gene calls are TRBV30 and TRBJ2-1; maybe TRBD2 (6 bases). Per the germline V gene, CDR1 is GTSNPN and CDR2 is SVGIG (reference sequence). The CDR3 consists of 15 residues. Trimming pared 4 bases from V and 4 bases from J, leaving 17 bases between. The CDR3 nucleotides read TGTGCCTGGAACAGAGGGACTTCCCCATACAATGAGCAGTTCTTC. Translating gives CAWNRGTSPYNEQFF.

This clone has a single count. The chain recombines TRBV7-2 with TRBJ1-6; D unclear. CDR1 is SGHTA and CDR2 is FQGNSA in the germline V gene. This CDR3 is 15 amino acids long. Trimming took 5 bases from V and 7 from J, leaving 15 bases between them. The CDR3 DNA reads TGTGCCAGCAGCGCACAGTCATCTATAAATTCACCCCTCCACTTT. Encoded protein: CASSAQSSINSPLHF.

CDR3 sequence (DNA): TGTGCCAGCTCACTCCTGACAGGGGAGAACACTGAAGCTTTCTTT. It translates to CASSLLTGENTEAFF. This chain joins TRBV18 and TRBJ1-1; 8 bases map to TRBD1. J was trimmed by 1 base and V by 4 bases; bases with no gene match: 5. This CDR3 spans 15 amino acids. Germline V CDR1 and CDR2: KGHSH, LQKENI.

The gene calls are TRBV7-9 and TRBJ2-5, with a weak D call TRBD2 (5 bases). V was trimmed by 1 base and J by 5 bases, leaving 14 bases between them. The CDR3 runs 15 residues. Germline CDR1 is SEHNR and CDR2 is FQNEAQ (reference sequence). The CDR3 protein is CASSLGAGSEETQYF. The CDR3 region has the DNA TGTGCCAGCAGCTTAGGTGCAGGTAGCGAGGAGACCCAGTACTTC.

The rearrangement uses TRBV10-1 and TRBJ2-1; 9 bases are shared with TRBD2. Germline loops: CDR1 WNHNN, CDR2 SYGVQD (reference sequence). J was trimmed by 5 bases and V by 6 bases; bases with no gene match: 14. CDR3 length equals 17 residues. CDR3 nucleotide sequence: TGCGCCAGCAGGGGACCTTTCAAAGTAGCGGGGGACAATGAGCAGTTCTTC. Translation gives CASRGPFKVAGDNEQFF.

This sequence joins TRBV7-3 and TRBJ2-1, with 10 bases matching TRBD2. Trimming at V came to 5 bases and at J to 3 bases, leaving 4 bases not matched to a gene. This CDR3 contains 15 residues. The germline V gene encodes CDR1 SGHTA and CDR2 FQGTGA. CDR3 nucleotides: TGTGCCAGCAGCGAGACTAGCGGGTTCTACAATGAGCAGTTCTTC. Protein product: CASSETSGFYNEQFF.

This chain uses TRBV13 with TRBJ1-2; D call uncertain. Germline CDR1 PRHDT, CDR2 FYEKMQ (reference sequence). The CDR3 length is 16 residues. Trimming removed 1 base at V and 0 bases at J, with 12 bases between. The chain's CDR3 is CASSLVGGGPNYGYTF. The DNA of the CDR3 is TGTGCCAGCAGCTTAGTCGGCGGCGGCCCTAACTATGGCTACACCTTC.

The V gene is TRBV19, the J gene TRBJ2-2; 8 nucleotides match TRBD1. There are 14 residues in the CDR3. Germline CDR1 is LNHDA and CDR2 is SQIVND (reference sequence). V gave up 5 bases and J gave up 5 bases; unmatched junction bases: 4. As DNA, the CDR3 is TGTGCCAGTAGTGAAAACAGGGGGACCGGGGAGCTGTTTTTT. This sequence encodes CASSENRGTGELFF.

Here the CDR3 reads CASRVAGGGNIQYF. In DNA form, the CDR3 reads TGTGCCAGTAGAGTAGCGGGAGGGGGAAACATTCAGTACTTC. This chain uses TRBV19 with TRBJ2-4, with TRBD2 matching 11 bases. V trimming: 6 bases; J trimming: 6 bases; junction bases outside the gene matches: 4. CDR3 size: 14 residues. Germline-derived CDR1 and CDR2 are LNHDA and SQIVND (reference sequence).

The chain has TRBV4-1 and TRBJ2-1; no definite D call. The CDR3 runs 16 residues. Trimming cost V 1 base and J 3 bases, with 13 bases left between them. Germline lookup yields CDR1 MGHRA and CDR2 YSYEKL. The CDR3 DNA reads as TGCGCCAGCAGCCAAGGGACCGAAAGACGCTACAATGAGCAGTTCTTC. Amino acid sequence: CASSQGTERRYNEQFF.

Only a few counts were recorded for this clone. V usage is TRBV3-1 (or the pseudogene TRBV3-2) and J usage is TRBJ1-2, with D possibly matching TRBD1 (6 bases). CDR1 and CDR2 from the germline V gene are LGHDT and YNNKEL (reference sequence). Trimming shortened V by 4 bases and J by 4 bases, and 13 bases separated the two germline ends. The CDR3 totals 14 residues. The CDR3 here is CASSPRQEGYGYTF. CDR3 in DNA: TGTGCCAGCAGCCCACGACAGGAGGGCTATGGCTACACCTTC.

The chain links TRBV27 to TRBJ2-7; TRBD1 matches 7 bases. Germline V gives CDR1 MNHEY, CDR2 SMNVEV (reference sequence). This CDR3 comprises 14 residues. Germline trimming cut 6 bases from V and 0 bases from J; bases unmatched to any gene: 5. The CDR3 sequence: CASSPTGNSYEQYF. The CDR3, as DNA: TGTGCCAGCAGCCCGACAGGGAACTCCTACGAGCAGTACTTC.

The gene calls are TRBV3-1 (or the pseudogene TRBV3-2) and TRBJ1-2, with TRBD1 identical over 7 bases. V shed 0 bases, J shed 4 bases, and the junction held 8 bases outside the gene matches. The CDR3 totals 16 residues. Germline V lookup: CDR1 LGHDT, CDR2 YNNKEL (reference sequence). DNA for the CDR3: TGTGCCAGCAGCCAAGAGACAGGGTGGTCTATCTATGGCTACACCTTC. Translation gives CASSQETGWSIYGYTF.

The genes are TRBV5-1 and TRBJ2-2, with 8 nucleotides matching TRBD2. The CDR3 is made up of 14 amino acids. The V gene end was trimmed by 4 bases and the J gene end by 3 bases; junction bases not matched to a gene: 2. From germline, CDR1 is SGHRS and CDR2 YFSETQ. The CDR3 bases are TGCGCCAGCAGCAGGGGACTAGACACCGGGGAGCTGTTTTTT. Amino acids: CASSRGLDTGELFF.